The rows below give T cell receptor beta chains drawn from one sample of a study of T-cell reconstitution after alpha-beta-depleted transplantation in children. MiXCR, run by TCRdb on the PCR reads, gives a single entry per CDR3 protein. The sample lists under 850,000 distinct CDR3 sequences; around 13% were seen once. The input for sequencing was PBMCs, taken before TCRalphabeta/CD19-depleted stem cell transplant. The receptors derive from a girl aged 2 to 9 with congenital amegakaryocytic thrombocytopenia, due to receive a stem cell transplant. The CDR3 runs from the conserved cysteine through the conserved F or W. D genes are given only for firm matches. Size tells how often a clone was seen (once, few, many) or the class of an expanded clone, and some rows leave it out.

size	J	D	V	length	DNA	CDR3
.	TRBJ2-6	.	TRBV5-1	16	TGCGCCAGCAGCCTCATGGGACAACCTGGGGCCAACGTCCTGACTTTC	CASSLMGQPGANVLTF
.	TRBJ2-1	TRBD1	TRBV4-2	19	TGTGCCAGCAGCCCGACAGGGAACGGGGCGGTAACTTTCTACAATGAGCAGTTCTTC	CASSPTGNGAVTFYNEQFF
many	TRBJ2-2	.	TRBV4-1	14	TGCGCCAGCAGCCAAGGCGCAGGCACCGGGGAGCTGTTTTTT	CASSQGAGTGELFF
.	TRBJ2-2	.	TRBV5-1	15	TGCGCCAGCAGCTTCACGGAAGGGAACACCGGGGAGCTGTTTTTT	CASSFTEGNTGELFF
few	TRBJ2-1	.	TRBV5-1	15	TGCGCCAGCAGCTTGTGGACAGCTCAAGACAATGAGCAGTTCTTC	CASSLWTAQDNEQFF
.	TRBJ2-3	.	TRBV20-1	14	TGCAGTGCCCCAGTCGGGGGCACGCCAGATACGCAGTATTTT	CSAPVGGTPDTQYF
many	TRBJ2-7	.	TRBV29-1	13	TGCAGCGTTCTAGGAGCAACTTTCTACGAGCAGTACTTC	CSVLGATFYEQYF
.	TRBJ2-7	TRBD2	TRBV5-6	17	TGTGCCAGCAGCTTGGGCGCCCCTAGCGGGAGTAATGACGAGCAGTACTTC	CASSLGAPSGSNDEQYF
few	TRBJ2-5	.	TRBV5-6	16	TGTGCCAGCAGCCTGACACAACATCCCCTCCAAGAGACCCAGTACTTC	CASSLTQHPLQETQYF
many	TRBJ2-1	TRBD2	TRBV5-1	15	TGCGCCAGCAGCTTGGGAGTCGTTAGCGGGAATGAGCAGTTCTTC	CASSLGVVSGNEQFF
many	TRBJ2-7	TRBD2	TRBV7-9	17	TGTGCCAGCAGCTCCGACACGGGACTAGCGGGAGGGAACGAGCAGTACTTC	CASSSDTGLAGGNEQYF
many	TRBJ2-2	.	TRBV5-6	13	TGTGCCAGCGAAAGTCAGAACACCGGGGAGCTGTTTTTT	CASESQNTGELFF
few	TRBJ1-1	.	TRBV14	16	TGTGCCAGCAGCCACTCCACCGGGCCTGGATGGACTGAAGCTTTCTTT	CASSHSTGPGWTEAFF
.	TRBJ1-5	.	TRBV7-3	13	TGTGCCAGCAGCTTAAATGAGGTAACACCCCAGCATTTT	CASSLNEVTPQHF
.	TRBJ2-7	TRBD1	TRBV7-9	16	TGTGCCAGCAGCCCAAGGGGGACAGGGGTGAGCTACGAGCAGTACTTC	CASSPRGTGVSYEQYF
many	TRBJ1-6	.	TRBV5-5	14	TGTGCCAGCAACCTAGGGGTCTATAATTCACCCCTCCACTTT	CASNLGVYNSPLHF
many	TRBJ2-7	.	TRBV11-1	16	TGTGCCAGCAGCCACCAACGAGCGGCTAGCTCCTACGAGCAGTACTTC	CASSHQRAASSYEQYF
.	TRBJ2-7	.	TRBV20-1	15	TGCAGTGCTAGAGATGGCCAGGGCCGGGTGTACGAGCAGTACTTC	CSARDGQGRVYEQYF
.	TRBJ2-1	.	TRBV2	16	TGTGCCAGCAGTGTAGGGATGGGGCGTGGCTACAATGAGCAGTTCTTC	CASSVGMGRGYNEQFF
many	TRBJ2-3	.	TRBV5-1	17	TGCGCCAGCAGCCCACCCTCGGAGCTACTAGGATTCGATACGCAGTATTTT	CASSPPSELLGFDTQYF
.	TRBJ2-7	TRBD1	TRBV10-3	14	TGTGCCATCAGCGCGGGACAGGTGACCTACGAGCAGTACTTC	CAISAGQVTYEQYF
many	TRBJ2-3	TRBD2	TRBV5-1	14	TGCGCCAGCAGCTTTGGGACTAGCGCCGATACGCAGTATTTT	CASSFGTSADTQYF
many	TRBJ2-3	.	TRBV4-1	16	TGCGCCAGCAGCCCATACTCCTTAGCAAGCACAGATACGCAGTATTTT	CASSPYSLASTDTQYF
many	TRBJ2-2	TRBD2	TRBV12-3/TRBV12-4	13	TGTGCCAGCAGTCAGCGGGACGCCGGGGAGCTGTTTTTT	CASSQRDAGELFF
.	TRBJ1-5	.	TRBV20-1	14	TGCAGTGCTAGAGCCGAGGGGATGAATCAGCCCCAGCATTTT	CSARAEGMNQPQHF
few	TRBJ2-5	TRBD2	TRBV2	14	TGTGCCAGCAGGGAAACTAGCGCCCAAGAGACCCAGTACTTC	CASRETSAQETQYF
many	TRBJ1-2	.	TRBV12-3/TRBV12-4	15	TGTGCCAGCAGCCCTCCGGGACTTTCCAACTATGGCTACACCTTC	CASSPPGLSNYGYTF
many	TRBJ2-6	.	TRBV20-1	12	TGCAGTGCTAGGAGGACAGAAAACGTCCTGACTTTC	CSARRTENVLTF
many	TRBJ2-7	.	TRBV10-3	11	TGTGCCATCAGCGAAACCTACGAGCAGTACTTC	CAISETYEQYF
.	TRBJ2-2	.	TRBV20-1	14	TGCGGAACCAACGGGAGAACGAACACCGGGGAGCTGTTTTTT	CGTNGRTNTGELFF
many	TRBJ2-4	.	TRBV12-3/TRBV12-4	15	TGTGCCAGCAGTTTAATTGGGGGAGCCAAAAACATTCAGTACTTC	CASSLIGGAKNIQYF